The 30 T cell receptor beta chains reported below all come from one sample, sequenced in a study of cytomegalovirus exposure and HLA in healthy donors. PCR used 60 Vbeta primers and 13 Jbeta primers. Here immunoSEQ multiplex PCR was the method, and the copy in TCRdb shows in-frame clones only, minus some. Of about 170,000 clones in the sample, 70% to 90% were seen once. Sequences were obtained from PBMCs. The receptors originated from a male donor in good health and CMV-seronegative.

There are a few counts of this clone. The CDR3 coding sequence is TGCGCCAGCAGCTTGGAGTCAGGGACTAATGAAAAACTGTTTTTT. This gives the protein CASSLESGTNEKLFF. The chain recombines TRBV5-1 with TRBJ1-4; maybe TRBD1 (5 bases). The CDR3 consists of 15 residues. CDR1 and CDR2 from the germline V gene are SGHRS and YFSETQ. The V and J ends lost 0 bases and 2 bases respectively, with 8 bases between them. Together with reference TRBV5-1 and TRBJ1-4, the CDR3 gives the full variable domain: KAGVTQTPRYLIKTRGQQVTLSCSPISGHRSVSWYQQTPGQGLQFLFEYFSETQRNKGNFPGRFSGRQFSNSRSEMNVSTLELGDSALYLCASSLESGTNEKLFFGSGTQLSVL.

This clone has a handful of counts. This sequence joins TRBV19 and TRBJ1-1; D is possibly TRBD1 (6 bases). Germline lookup yields CDR1 LNHDA and CDR2 SQIVND (reference sequence). The CDR3 runs 15 residues. The germline V and J ends were trimmed by 0 bases and 4 bases, with 12 bases remaining between them. CDR3 nucleotide sequence: TGTGCCAGTAGTATAGATCAGGGGCCGGGCACTGAAGCTTTCTTT. Amino acid sequence: CASSIDQGPGTEAFF.

V usage is TRBV19 and J usage is TRBJ2-5; the D is unclear. Germline V gene data show CDR1 as LNHDA and CDR2 as SQIVND (reference sequence). The length of the CDR3 is 15 residues. Trimming took 6 bases from V and 5 from J, leaving 19 bases between them. The CDR3 nucleotides are TGTGCCAGTAGGACCGATCCAACGGCGGTGGAGACCCAGTACTTC. Its translation: CASRTDPTAVETQYF. The full variable domain, with the rest looked up from reference TRBV19 and TRBJ2-5, is DGGITQSPKYLFRKEGQNVTLSCEQNLNHDAMYWYRQDPGQGLRLIYYSQIVNDFQKGDIAEGYSVSREKKESFPLTVTSAQKNPTAFYLCASRTDPTAVETQYFGPGTRLLVL.

The genes are TRBV9 and TRBJ1-3; 7 nucleotides agree with TRBD1. Germline-derived CDR1 and CDR2 are SGDLS and YYNGEE. The V and J ends lost 5 bases and 2 bases, in that order; junction bases with no gene match: 7. The CDR3 has 15 amino acids. The chain's CDR3 is CASSTRQGAGNTIYF. The CDR3 coding sequence is TGTGCCAGCAGTACTAGACAGGGAGCTGGAAACACCATATATTTT.

The chain has TRBV4-1 and TRBJ2-3, with 7 bases lining up with TRBD1. This CDR3 comprises 17 residues. Germline V CDR1 and CDR2: MGHRA, YSYEKL. The V gene end was trimmed by 2 bases and the J gene end by 6 bases; junction bases not matched to a gene: 14. DNA for the CDR3: TGCGCCAGCAGCCAAACAGGGGCGGAAATCTTCCCGGATACGCAGTATTTT. Protein product: CASSQTGAEIFPDTQYF.

The chain has TRBV4-2 and TRBJ2-5; TRBD2 matches 11 bases. The CDR3 covers 17 residues. With 1 base clipped from V and 1 base from J, the junction kept 5 bases outside the gene matches. From germline, CDR1 is LGHNA and CDR2 YNFKEQ. The CDR3 region is CASSQVSGGDTQETQYF. As DNA, the CDR3 is TGTGCCAGCAGCCAAGTTAGCGGGGGGGATACCCAAGAGACCCAGTACTTC.

This clone was counted a few times. V usage is TRBV6-1 and J usage is TRBJ1-4; the match to TRBD1 covers 8 bases. The J segment lost 4 bases and the V segment lost 4 bases, leaving 2 bases of the junction unmatched. The CDR3 extends over 14 amino acids. Germline CDR1 and CDR2: MNHNS and SASEGT. The DNA of the CDR3 is TGTGCCAGCAGTGCGGACAGGGATAATGAAAAACTGTTTTTT. It specifies CASSADRDNEKLFF.

The J gene is TRBJ2-7, the V gene TRBV7-9, with 7 bases fitting TRBD1. From germline, CDR1 is SEHNR and CDR2 FQNEAQ (reference sequence). V gave up 8 bases and J gave up 5 bases; unmatched junction bases: 6. The CDR3 is 12 residues long. The CDR3 spells CASGSDRNEQYF. CDR3 nucleotide sequence: TGTGCCAGCGGTTCGGACAGGAACGAGCAGTACTTC.

In this sample, this clone turned up once. J is TRBJ1-1 and V is TRBV9; the D is unclear. The CDR3 totals 13 residues. V shed 2 bases and J shed 3 bases, with 8 bases lying between them. Germline lookup yields CDR1 SGDLS and CDR2 YYNGEE. The CDR3 DNA reads as TGTGCCAGCAGCGTTGAGGGTGACACTGAAGCTTTCTTT. This sequence encodes CASSVEGDTEAFF.

The chain couples TRBV4-3 to TRBJ1-2; possible D gene TRBD1, 6 bases. Per germline, CDR1 LGHNA and CDR2 YSLEER. The CDR3 totals 14 residues. Trimming left V 4 bases short and J 5 bases short, with 14 bases between. DNA for the CDR3: TGCGCCAGCAGCCCCCTGGACAGACGGTATGGCTACACCTTC. It is translated as CASSPLDRRYGYTF.

The chain couples TRBV6-5 to TRBJ2-1; 16 nucleotides agree with TRBD2. The junction had 1 base not matched to a gene; V was cut back by 4 bases and J by 7 bases. CDR3 length equals 15 residues. CDR1 and CDR2 (germline): MNHEY, SVGAGI. Written as DNA, the CDR3 is TGTGCCAGCAGTTCGGGACTAGCGGGAGGGAATGAGCAGTTCTTC. Residues: CASSSGLAGGNEQFF.

The V and J genes are TRBV5-1 and TRBJ1-1, with 8 bases fitting TRBD1. This CDR3 region has 13 residues. The germline V gene has CDR1 SGHRS and CDR2 YFSETQ. V trimming: 9 bases; J trimming: 1 base; junction bases outside the gene matches: 5. CDR3 bases: TGCGCCAACAGGGGGACAGGGAACACTGAAGCTTTCTTT. Translating it yields CANRGTGNTEAFF. Drawing the rest from reference TRBV5-1 and TRBJ1-1, the complete variable domain is KAGVTQTPRYLIKTRGQQVTLSCSPISGHRSVSWYQQTPGQGLQFLFEYFSETQRNKGNFPGRFSGRQFSNSRSEMNVSTLELGDSALYLCANRGTGNTEAFFGQGTRLTVV.

This sequence joins TRBV27 and TRBJ2-7, with TRBD2 identical over 8 bases. V gave up 4 bases and J gave up 0 bases; unmatched junction bases: 5. This CDR3 comprises 15 residues. Germline V gives CDR1 MNHEY, CDR2 SMNVEV (reference sequence). CDR3 amino acids: CASSSPGGNSYEQYF. The CDR3 region has the DNA TGTGCCAGCAGTTCCCCGGGGGGGAACTCCTACGAGCAGTACTTC.

The V call is TRBV19, the J call TRBJ2-3; a possible D gene is TRBD1 (5 bases). Germline loops: CDR1 LNHDA, CDR2 SQIVND (reference sequence). V was pared by 3 bases and J by 2 bases, with 12 bases between. The CDR3 runs 15 residues. The CDR3 reads CASSIGARNTDTQYF. CDR3 nucleotides: TGTGCCAGTAGTATTGGGGCCAGGAACACAGATACGCAGTATTTT. The whole variable domain, filled in from reference TRBV19 and TRBJ2-3, reads DGGITQSPKYLFRKEGQNVTLSCEQNLNHDAMYWYRQDPGQGLRLIYYSQIVNDFQKGDIAEGYSVSREKKESFPLTVTSAQKNPTAFYLCASSIGARNTDTQYFGPGTRLTVL.

The chain recombines TRBV27 with TRBJ2-7; 7 bases line up with TRBD2. This CDR3 is built from 13 residues. The germline CDR1 and CDR2 sequences are MNHEY and SMNVEV (reference sequence). J was trimmed by 4 bases and V by 3 bases; bases with no gene match: 3. The CDR3 loop reads CASSFGGRYEQYF. In nucleotides, the CDR3 is TGTGCCAGCAGTTTCGGGGGGAGGTACGAGCAGTACTTC.

V usage is TRBV6-1 and J usage is TRBJ2-7; 9 positions agree with TRBD1. Germline-derived CDR1 and CDR2 are MNHNS and SASEGT. The J segment lost 6 bases and the V segment lost 3 bases, leaving 9 bases of the junction unmatched. This CDR3 has 15 residues. The CDR3 sequence is CASSESMGQGVEQYF. CDR3 nucleotides: TGTGCCAGCAGTGAGAGTATGGGACAGGGAGTCGAGCAGTACTTC.

V is TRBV15 and J is TRBJ2-5, with D tentatively TRBD2 (5 bases). V gave up 0 bases and J gave up 2 bases, with 10 bases separating them. In germline, CDR1 is LNHNV, CDR2 YYDKDF (reference sequence). The CDR3 is 15 amino acids. The CDR3 is CATSRDFGKQETQYF. DNA of the CDR3: TGTGCCACCAGCAGAGATTTCGGGAAACAAGAGACCCAGTACTTC.

The rearrangement uses TRBV7-9 and TRBJ1-5, with 7 bases fitting TRBD1. The V gene end was trimmed by 5 bases and the J gene end by 0 bases; junction bases not matched to a gene: 7. The CDR3 totals 16 residues. The germline gives CDR1 SEHNR, CDR2 FQNEAQ (reference sequence). CDR3 loop: CASSVGQVDSNQPQHF. The CDR3 bases are TGTGCCAGCAGCGTTGGACAGGTAGATAGCAATCAGCCCCAGCATTTT.

This chain joins TRBV4-2 and TRBJ2-1; the match to TRBD2 covers 8 bases. Germline trimming cut 0 bases from V and 1 base from J; bases unmatched to any gene: 11. The CDR3 contains 19 residues. Per the germline V gene, CDR1 is LGHNA and CDR2 is YNFKEQ. CDR3: CASSQDRGGAEASYNEQFF. CDR3 sequence (DNA): TGTGCCAGCAGCCAAGATCGGGGGGGGGCAGAGGCTTCCTACAATGAGCAGTTCTTC.

The chain links TRBV28 to TRBJ2-7, with 8 bases that match TRBD1. Unmatched junction bases numbered 6, after V lost 6 bases and J lost 5 bases. This CDR3 has 13 amino acids. CDR1 and CDR2 (germline): MDHEN, SYDVKM. The CDR3: CASRPTGVHEQYF. Here the CDR3 DNA reads TGTGCCAGCAGACCGACAGGGGTCCACGAGCAGTACTTC.

V is TRBV5-4 and J is TRBJ1-1; TRBD1 is a possible D gene (5 bases). The CDR3 runs 15 residues. V was shortened by 4 bases and J by 1 base, with 14 bases between the two germline ends. Germline V CDR1 and CDR2: SGHNT, YYREEE (reference sequence). The CDR3 reads CASSVRKRGNTEAFF. The DNA of the CDR3 is TGTGCCAGCAGCGTCAGGAAAAGGGGGAACACTGAAGCTTTCTTT.

Here the CDR3 reads CASSLQGQSYGYTF. As DNA, the CDR3 is TGTGCCAGCAGCCTCCAGGGACAGAGCTATGGCTACACCTTC. V usage is TRBV5-4 and J usage is TRBJ1-2; 7 nucleotides match TRBD1. Germline-derived CDR1 and CDR2 are SGHNT and YYREEE (reference sequence). J lost 4 bases, V lost 4 bases, and 7 bases had no gene match. The CDR3 has 14 residues.

This chain connects TRBV4-3 to TRBJ2-3; a possible D gene is TRBD1 (7 bases). Germline V gene lookup returns CDR1 LGHNA and CDR2 YSLEER. The ends were cut back, 6 bases at V and 0 bases at J, with 13 bases in the middle. This CDR3 region has 15 residues. DNA for the CDR3: TGCGCCAGCAGTGGCGGGACAGCTAGCACAGATACGCAGTATTTT. It is translated as CASSGGTASTDTQYF.

The V gene is TRBV5-1, the J gene TRBJ1-1; TRBD1 might be the D (5 bases). The germline gives CDR1 SGHRS, CDR2 YFSETQ. V lost 4 bases, J lost 2 bases, and 12 bases lay in between. The CDR3 runs 14 residues. The CDR3 region is CASSPIQANTEAFF. The CDR3 DNA reads as TGCGCCAGCAGCCCTATACAGGCTAACACTGAAGCTTTCTTT.

The chain employs TRBV15 and TRBJ2-7; 7 nucleotides match TRBD2. Germline CDR1 is LNHNV and CDR2 is YYDKDF (reference sequence). J was trimmed by 0 bases and V by 0 bases; bases with no gene match: 5. CDR3 length: 16 amino acids. CDR3 nucleotide sequence: TGTGCCACCAGCAGAGATCTGGGGGGGGGCTCCTACGAGCAGTACTTC. Translated: CATSRDLGGGSYEQYF.

This clone was found once. The rearrangement joins TRBV7-2 to TRBJ2-1; TRBD2 matches 9 bases. This CDR3 is built from 15 residues. Germline loops: CDR1 SGHTA, CDR2 FQGNSA. V shed 2 bases, J shed 10 bases, and the junction held 9 bases outside the gene matches. CDR3 in amino acids: CASSLLGGGAGEQFF. CDR3 nucleotides: TGTGCCAGCAGCTTATTGGGCGGGGGGGCCGGCGAGCAGTTCTTC.

The rearrangement links TRBV13 to TRBJ2-3, with TRBD1 identical over 7 bases. The CDR3 runs to 17 residues. J gave up 3 bases and V 2 bases, and 11 bases lay outside the gene matches. Per the germline V gene, CDR1 is PRHDT and CDR2 is FYEKMQ (reference sequence). In DNA, the CDR3 is TGTGCCAGCAGCTTATTTACCACAGGGGTCAAGACAGATACGCAGTATTTT. It codes for CASSLFTTGVKTDTQYF.

This clone was observed a single time. The chain is built from TRBV4-2 and TRBJ2-5; TRBD1 agrees at 10 bases. After removal of 1 base from V and 3 bases from J, the junction contained 2 bases not matched to a gene. Germline CDR1 reads LGHNA; CDR2 reads YNFKEQ. This CDR3 has 15 residues. CDR3 amino acids: CASSQGQGAKETQYF. DNA of the CDR3: TGTGCCAGCAGCCAAGGACAGGGGGCTAAAGAGACCCAGTACTTC.

The chain links TRBV4-1 to TRBJ1-4, with D perhaps matching TRBD1 (5 bases). Germline loops: CDR1 MGHRA, CDR2 YSYEKL. The CDR3 is 17 amino acids. V was clipped by 4 bases and J by 0 bases, with 15 bases between them. CDR3 bases: TGCGCCAGCAGCCCTAGGGGCCTTATTGCAACTAATGAAAAACTGTTTTTT. Its protein product is CASSPRGLIATNEKLFF.

The genes are TRBV7-9 and TRBJ2-3; TRBD2 matches at 15 bases. The CDR3 is 16 amino acids. Germline CDR1 is SEHNR and CDR2 is FQNEAQ (reference sequence). V lost 5 bases to trimming and J lost 3 bases; unmatched junction nucleotides: 3. CDR3 DNA sequence: TGTGCCAGCAGCGAAGGGACTAGCGGGGGGACAGATACGCAGTATTTT. It specifies CASSEGTSGGTDTQYF.